This T cell receptor beta chain was sequenced during a study of blood T cell repertoires in COVID-19. The wider study: From T cells, B-cell-depleted T cells, or PBMCs came the material, which was cDNA or gDNA.

Seattle cases were enrolled at active infection and followed longitudinally. TCRdb's table, derived via immunoSEQ multiplex PCR, lists solely in-frame clones and lacks some. This sample has about 170,000 clones, with roughly 93% found just once. The CDR3 runs to 13 residues. Germline lookup yields CDR1 SGDLS and CDR2 YYNGEE. Trimming stripped 3 bases from V and 3 bases from J, with 9 bases between. The rearrangement joins TRBV9 to TRBJ1-1; the D is unclear. The sequenced sample was peripheral blood. The receptor was isolated from a man aged 18 to 29 with COVID-19, enrolled during active disease. CDR3 nucleotide sequence: TGTGCCAGCAGCGGCGACGGGTACACTGAAGCTTTCTTT. This sequence encodes CASSGDGYTEAFF. Filled out from reference TRBV9 and TRBJ1-1, the complete variable domain reads DSGVTQTPKHLITATGQRVTLRCSPRSGDLSVYWYQQSLDQGLQFLIQYYNGEERAKGNILERFSAQQFPDLHSELNLSSLELGDSALYFCASSGDGYTEAFFGQGTRLTVV.